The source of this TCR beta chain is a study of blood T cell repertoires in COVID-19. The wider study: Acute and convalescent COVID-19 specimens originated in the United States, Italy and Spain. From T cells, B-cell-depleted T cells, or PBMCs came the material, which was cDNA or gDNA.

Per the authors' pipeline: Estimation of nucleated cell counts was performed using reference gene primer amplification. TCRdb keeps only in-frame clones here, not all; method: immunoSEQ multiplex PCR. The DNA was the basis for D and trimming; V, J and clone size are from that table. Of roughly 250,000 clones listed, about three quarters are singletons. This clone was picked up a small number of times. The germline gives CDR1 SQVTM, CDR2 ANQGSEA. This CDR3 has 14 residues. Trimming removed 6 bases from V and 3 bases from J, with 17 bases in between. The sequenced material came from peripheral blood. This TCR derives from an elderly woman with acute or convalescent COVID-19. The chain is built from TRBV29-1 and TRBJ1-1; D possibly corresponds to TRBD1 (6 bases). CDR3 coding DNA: TGCAGCGTGAGTCGGGGGGCCGGAGACACTGAAGCTTTCTTT. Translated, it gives CSVSRGAGDTEAFF.